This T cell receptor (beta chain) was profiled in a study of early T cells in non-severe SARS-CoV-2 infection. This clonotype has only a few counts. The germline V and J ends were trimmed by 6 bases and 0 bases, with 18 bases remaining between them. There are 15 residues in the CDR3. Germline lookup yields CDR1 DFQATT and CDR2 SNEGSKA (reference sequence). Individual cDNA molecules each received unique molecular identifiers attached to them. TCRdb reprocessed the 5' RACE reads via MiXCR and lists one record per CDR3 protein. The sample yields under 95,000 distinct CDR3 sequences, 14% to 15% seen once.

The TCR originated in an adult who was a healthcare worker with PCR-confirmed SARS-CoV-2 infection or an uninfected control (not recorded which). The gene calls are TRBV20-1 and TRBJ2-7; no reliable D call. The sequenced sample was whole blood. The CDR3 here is CSAPDARSFSYEQYF. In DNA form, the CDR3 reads TGCAGTGCCCCGGACGCTCGGAGCTTCTCCTACGAGCAGTACTTC.